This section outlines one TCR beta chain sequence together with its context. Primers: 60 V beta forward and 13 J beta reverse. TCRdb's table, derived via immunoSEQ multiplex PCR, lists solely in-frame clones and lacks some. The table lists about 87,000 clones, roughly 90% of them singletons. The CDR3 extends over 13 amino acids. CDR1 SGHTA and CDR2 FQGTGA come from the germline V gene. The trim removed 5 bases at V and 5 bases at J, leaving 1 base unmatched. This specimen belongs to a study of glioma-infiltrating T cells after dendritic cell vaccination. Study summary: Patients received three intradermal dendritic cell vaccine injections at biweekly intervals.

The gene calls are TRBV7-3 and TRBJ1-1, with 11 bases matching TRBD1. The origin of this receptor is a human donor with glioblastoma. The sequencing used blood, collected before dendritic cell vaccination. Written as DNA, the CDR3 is TGTGCCAGCAGCCGGGACAGGGGGACTGAAGCTTTCTTT. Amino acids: CASSRDRGTEAFF.